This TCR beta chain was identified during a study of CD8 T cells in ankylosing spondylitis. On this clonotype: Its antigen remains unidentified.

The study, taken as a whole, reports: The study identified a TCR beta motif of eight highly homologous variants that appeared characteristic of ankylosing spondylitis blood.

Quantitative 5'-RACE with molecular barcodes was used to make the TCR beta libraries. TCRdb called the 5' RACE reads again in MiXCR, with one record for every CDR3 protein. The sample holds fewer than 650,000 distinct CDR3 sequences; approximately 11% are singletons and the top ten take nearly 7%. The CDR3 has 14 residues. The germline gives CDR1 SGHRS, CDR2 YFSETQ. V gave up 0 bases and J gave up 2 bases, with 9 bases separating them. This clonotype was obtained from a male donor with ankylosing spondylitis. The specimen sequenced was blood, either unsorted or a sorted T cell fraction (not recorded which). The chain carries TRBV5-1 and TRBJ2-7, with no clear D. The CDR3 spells CASSLALSAYEQYF. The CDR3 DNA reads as TGCGCCAGCAGCTTGGCCCTCTCAGCCTACGAGCAGTACTTC. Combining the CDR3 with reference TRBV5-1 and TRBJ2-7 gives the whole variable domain KAGVTQTPRYLIKTRGQQVTLSCSPISGHRSVSWYQQTPGQGLQFLFEYFSETQRNKGNFPGRFSGRQFSNSRSEMNVSTLELGDSALYLCASSLALSAYEQYFGPGTRLTVT.